A selection of T cell receptor beta chains follows, all from one sample in a study of response to subunit inactivated influenza vaccine. TCRdb used MiXCR to reprocess the RT-PCR reads, holding one entry per CDR3 protein. The sample shows around 530,000 distinct CDR3 sequences, more than 15% of them seen only once. The material was CD4+ T cells sorted from PBMCs, obtained about 24 months after vaccination. The receptors shown here come from a man aged 45-69 years who received an inactivated influenza vaccine. Each CDR3 is given with its conserved first and last residue.

J gene	V gene	CDR3 protein
TRBJ1-2	TRBV25-1	CASSDRGSGYTF
TRBJ1-2	TRBV11-2	CASSSTGQYGYTF
TRBJ2-6	TRBV11-2	CASSLLSWPGANVLTF
TRBJ2-2	TRBV3-1	CASIQNTGELFF
TRBJ2-7	TRBV18	CASSPAGGGEQYF
TRBJ1-5	TRBV28	CASCTGRFRNQPQHF
TRBJ2-3	TRBV7-2	CASSYSGGASDTQYF
TRBJ1-2	TRBV12-3/TRBV12-4	CASSLRTGRGYTF
TRBJ1-4	TRBV12-3/TRBV12-4	CASSSPGLNEKLFF
TRBJ2-7	TRBV12-3/TRBV12-4	CASRSSGSLPYF
TRBJ2-4	TRBV28	CASSSKGDIQYF
TRBJ2-4	TRBV4-3	CASSQAPGSFGLGIQYF
TRBJ2-3	TRBV2	CASYHRGGVADTQYF
TRBJ2-3	TRBV5-1	CASSLGSGDTQYF
TRBJ2-1	TRBV12-3/TRBV12-4	CASSIQGAAYNEQFF
TRBJ2-5	TRBV20-1	CSASRAAPGHAETQYF
TRBJ2-1	TRBV7-8	CASSWRVFNEQFF
TRBJ2-1	TRBV12-3/TRBV12-4	CASGFRGRLGNEQFF
TRBJ1-2	TRBV28	CASRTGEGYTF
TRBJ2-1	TRBV20-1	CSANRPSSYNEQFF
TRBJ2-1	TRBV10-3	CAISVLAGVSNEQFF
TRBJ2-3	TRBV12-3/TRBV12-4	CASSHMTVTDTQYF
TRBJ1-1	TRBV7-9	CASSLSWGTEAFF
TRBJ2-6	TRBV5-5	CASSPLGGSGANVLTF
TRBJ1-3	TRBV5-6	CASSFIGAGNTIYF
TRBJ2-1	TRBV4-1	CASSQESRGTYNEQFF
TRBJ1-5	TRBV20-1	CSALQGKAQHF
TRBJ2-5	TRBV5-5	CASSIQRTQYF
TRBJ2-7	TRBV4-3	CASSTVAGEAYEQYF
TRBJ1-1	TRBV18	CASSPLRADTGTEAFF
TRBJ1-2	TRBV20-1	CSATTQPGYGYTF
TRBJ1-6	TRBV11-2	CASSFNRLNSPLHF
TRBJ2-7	TRBV20-1	CSATSGHGNYEQYF
TRBJ1-4	TRBV6-1	CASRGSTNEKLFF
TRBJ1-4	TRBV5-1	CASSLGFDRANEKLFF
TRBJ2-1	TRBV12-3/TRBV12-4	CASSSAGFGNEQFF
TRBJ2-2	TRBV6-5	CASSYSFTGELFF